One sample yielded the 4 T cell receptor beta chains listed below, sequenced in a study of blood T cell repertoires in COVID-19. The protocol was immunoSEQ multiplex PCR, while the TCRdb copy is restricted to in-frame clones and leaves out a portion. The sample holds just over 150,000 clones, approximately 80% seen once. Material: peripheral blood. The receptors shown here come from a man aged 60 to 75 with acute or convalescent COVID-19.

The rearrangement uses TRBV5-4 and TRBJ1-4, with a weak D call TRBD1 (6 bases). Between the trimmed V and J ends, which lost 6 bases and 6 bases, there was a span of 12 bases. Per germline, CDR1 SGHNT and CDR2 YYREEE (reference sequence). The CDR3 has 13 amino acids. This CDR3 reads CASTRGGYEKLFF. The CDR3 DNA follows: TGTGCCAGCACTAGGGGGGGATATGAAAAACTGTTTTTT. Looking up the rest from reference TRBV5-4 and TRBJ1-4 gives the full variable domain: ETGVTQSPTHLIKTRGQQVTLRCSSQSGHNTVSWYQQALGQGPQFIFQYYREEENGRGNFPPRFSGLQFPNYSSELNVNALELDDSALYLCASTRGGYEKLFFGSGTQLSVL.

The chain is built from TRBV5-5 and TRBJ2-7, with 10 nucleotides matching TRBD1. Germline values: CDR1 SGHKS, CDR2 YYEKEE (reference sequence). CDR3 length: 15 residues. The J segment lost 4 bases and the V segment lost 2 bases, leaving 6 bases of the junction unmatched. This CDR3 reads CASSFRDRGTYEQYF. Here the CDR3 DNA reads TGTGCCAGCAGCTTCCGGGACAGGGGTACGTACGAGCAGTACTTC.

This sequence joins TRBV3-1 (or the pseudogene TRBV3-2) and TRBJ1-1; D gene unclear. This CDR3 contains 12 residues. Trimming took 4 bases from V and 3 from J, leaving 6 bases between them. The V gene's germline CDR1 is LGHDT and CDR2 YNNKEL (reference sequence). The DNA for the CDR3 is TGTGCCAGCAGCCGAAGAGACACTGAAGCTTTCTTT. Amino acid sequence: CASSRRDTEAFF.

This clone was seen only once. This CDR3 reads CASSPVGVAFGNTIYF. CDR3 DNA: TGTGCCAGCAGCCCCGTAGGAGTTGCTTTTGGAAACACCATATATTTT. The chain employs TRBV7-9 and TRBJ1-3; D not resolved. Trimming removed 5 bases at V and 3 bases at J, with 17 bases between. The CDR3 consists of 16 residues. Germline V CDR1 and CDR2: SEHNR, FQNEAQ (reference sequence).